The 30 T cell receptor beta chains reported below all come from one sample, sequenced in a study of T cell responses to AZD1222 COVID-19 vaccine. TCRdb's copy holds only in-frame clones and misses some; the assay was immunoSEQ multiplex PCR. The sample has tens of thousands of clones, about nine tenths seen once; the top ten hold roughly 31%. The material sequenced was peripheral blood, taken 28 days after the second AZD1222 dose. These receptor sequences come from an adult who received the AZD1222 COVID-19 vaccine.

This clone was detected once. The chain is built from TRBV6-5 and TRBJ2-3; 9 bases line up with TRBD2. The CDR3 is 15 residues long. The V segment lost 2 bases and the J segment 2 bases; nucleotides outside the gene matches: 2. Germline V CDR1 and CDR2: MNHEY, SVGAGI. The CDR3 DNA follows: TGTGCCAGCAGTTACGCGGGAGGGCTCACAGATACGCAGTATTTT. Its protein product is CASSYAGGLTDTQYF.

This CDR3 reads CASSSASSGETQYF. The CDR3 nucleotides read TGTGCCAGCAGCTCGGCGTCTAGCGGAGAGACCCAGTACTTC. The J gene is TRBJ2-5, the V gene TRBV5-4; TRBD2 agrees at 7 bases. V was pared by 3 bases and J by 4 bases, with 6 bases of the junction left unmatched. Per the germline V gene, CDR1 is SGHNT and CDR2 is YYREEE (reference sequence). The CDR3 contains 14 residues.

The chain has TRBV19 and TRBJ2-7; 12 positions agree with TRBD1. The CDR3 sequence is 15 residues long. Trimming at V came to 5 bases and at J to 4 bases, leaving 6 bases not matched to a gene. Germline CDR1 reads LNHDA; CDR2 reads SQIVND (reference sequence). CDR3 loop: CASSATGQGAYEQYF. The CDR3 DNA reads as TGTGCCAGTAGTGCCACGGGACAGGGGGCGTACGAGCAGTACTTC.

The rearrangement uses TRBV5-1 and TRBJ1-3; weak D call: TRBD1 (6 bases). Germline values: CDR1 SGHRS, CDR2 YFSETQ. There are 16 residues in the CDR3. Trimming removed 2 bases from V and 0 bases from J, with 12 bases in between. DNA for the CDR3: TGCGCCAGCAGCTTACAGGGCCCCACCTCTGGAAACACCATATATTTT. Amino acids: CASSLQGPTSGNTIYF. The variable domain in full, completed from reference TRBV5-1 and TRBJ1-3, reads KAGVTQTPRYLIKTRGQQVTLSCSPISGHRSVSWYQQTPGQGLQFLFEYFSETQRNKGNFPGRFSGRQFSNSRSEMNVSTLELGDSALYLCASSLQGPTSGNTIYFGEGSWLTVV.

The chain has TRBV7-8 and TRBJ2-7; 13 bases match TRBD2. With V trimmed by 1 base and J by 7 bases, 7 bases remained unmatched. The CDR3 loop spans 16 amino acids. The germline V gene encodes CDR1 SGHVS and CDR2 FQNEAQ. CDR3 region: CASSLGELAGGREQYF. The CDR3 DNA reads TGTGCCAGCAGCTTAGGGGAACTAGCGGGAGGGCGGGAGCAGTACTTC.

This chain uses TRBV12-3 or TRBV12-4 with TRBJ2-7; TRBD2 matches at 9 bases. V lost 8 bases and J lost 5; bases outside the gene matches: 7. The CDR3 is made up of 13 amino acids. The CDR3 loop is CASSRAGGNEQYF. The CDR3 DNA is TGTGCCAGCTCCCGAGCGGGAGGAAACGAGCAGTACTTC.

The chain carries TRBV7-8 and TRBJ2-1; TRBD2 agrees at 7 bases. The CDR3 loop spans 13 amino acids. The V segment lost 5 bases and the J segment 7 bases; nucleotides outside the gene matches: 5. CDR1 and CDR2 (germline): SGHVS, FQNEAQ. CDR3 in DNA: TGTGCCAGCAGCCGGGGGAGGGAGAATGAGCAGTTCTTC. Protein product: CASSRGRENEQFF.

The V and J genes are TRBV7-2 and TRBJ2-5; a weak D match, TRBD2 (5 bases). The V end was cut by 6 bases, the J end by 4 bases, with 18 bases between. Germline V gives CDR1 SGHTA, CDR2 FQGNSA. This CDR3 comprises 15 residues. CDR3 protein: CASSIVAAEGETQYF. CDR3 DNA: TGTGCCAGCAGTATAGTAGCAGCAGAGGGAGAGACCCAGTACTTC. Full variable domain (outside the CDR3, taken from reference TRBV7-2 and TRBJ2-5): GAGVSQSPSNKVTEKGKDVELRCDPISGHTALYWYRQSLGQGLEFLIYFQGNSAPDKSGLPSDRFSAERTGGSVSTLTIQRTQQEDSAVYLCASSIVAAEGETQYFGPGTRLLVL.

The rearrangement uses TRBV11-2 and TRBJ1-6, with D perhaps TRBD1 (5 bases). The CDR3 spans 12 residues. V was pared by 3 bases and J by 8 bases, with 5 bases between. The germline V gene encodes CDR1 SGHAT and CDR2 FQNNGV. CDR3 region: CASSLGDSPLHF. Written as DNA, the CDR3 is TGTGCCAGCAGCTTGGGGGATTCACCCCTCCACTTT.

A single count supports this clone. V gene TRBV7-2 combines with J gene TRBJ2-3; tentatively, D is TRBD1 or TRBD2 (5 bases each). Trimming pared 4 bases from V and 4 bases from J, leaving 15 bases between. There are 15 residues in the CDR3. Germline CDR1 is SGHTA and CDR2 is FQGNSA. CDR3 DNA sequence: TGTGCCAGCAGCTCTTTCCCACGGGGCGCAGATACGCAGTATTTT. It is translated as CASSSFPRGADTQYF.

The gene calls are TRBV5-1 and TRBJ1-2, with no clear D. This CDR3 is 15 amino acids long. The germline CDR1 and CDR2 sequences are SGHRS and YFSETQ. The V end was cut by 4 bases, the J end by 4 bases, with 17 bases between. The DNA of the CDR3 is TGCGCCAGCAGCGCGGACGGCCTCCATTCCTATGGCTACACCTTC. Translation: CASSADGLHSYGYTF.

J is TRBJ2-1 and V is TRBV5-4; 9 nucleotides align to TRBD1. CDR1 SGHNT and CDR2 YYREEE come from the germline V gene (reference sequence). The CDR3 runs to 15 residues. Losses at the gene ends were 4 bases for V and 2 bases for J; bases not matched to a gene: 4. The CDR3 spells CASSPGQGPYNEQFF. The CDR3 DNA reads TGTGCCAGCAGCCCGGGACAGGGACCCTACAATGAGCAGTTCTTC.

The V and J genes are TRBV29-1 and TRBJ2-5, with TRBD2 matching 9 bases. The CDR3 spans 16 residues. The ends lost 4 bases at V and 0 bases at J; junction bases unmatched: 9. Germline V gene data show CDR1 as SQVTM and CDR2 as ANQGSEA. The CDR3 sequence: CSVVAGPSGNQETQYF. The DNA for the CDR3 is TGCAGCGTTGTGGCTGGGCCTAGCGGGAACCAAGAGACCCAGTACTTC.

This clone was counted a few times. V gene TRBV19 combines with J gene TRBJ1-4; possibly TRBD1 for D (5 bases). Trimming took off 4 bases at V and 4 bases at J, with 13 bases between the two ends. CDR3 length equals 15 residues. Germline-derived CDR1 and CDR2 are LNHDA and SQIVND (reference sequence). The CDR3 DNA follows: TGTGCCAGTAGTAGGAACCAGGGACTTAATGAAAAACTGTTTTTT. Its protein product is CASSRNQGLNEKLFF.

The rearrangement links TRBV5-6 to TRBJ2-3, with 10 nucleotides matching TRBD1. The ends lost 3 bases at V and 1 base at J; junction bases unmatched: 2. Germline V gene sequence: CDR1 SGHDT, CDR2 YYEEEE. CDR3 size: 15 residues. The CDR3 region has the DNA TGTGCCAGCAGCTCCGGGACAGGGGGCACAGATACGCAGTATTTT. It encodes CASSSGTGGTDTQYF.

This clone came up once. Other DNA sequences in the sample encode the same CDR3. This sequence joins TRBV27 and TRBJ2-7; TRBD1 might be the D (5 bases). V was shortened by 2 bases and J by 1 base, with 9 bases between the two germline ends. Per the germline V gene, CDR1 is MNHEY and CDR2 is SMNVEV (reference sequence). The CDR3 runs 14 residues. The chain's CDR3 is CASSLQGLSYEQYF. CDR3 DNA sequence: TGTGCCAGCAGTTTACAGGGTCTATCCTACGAGCAGTACTTC.

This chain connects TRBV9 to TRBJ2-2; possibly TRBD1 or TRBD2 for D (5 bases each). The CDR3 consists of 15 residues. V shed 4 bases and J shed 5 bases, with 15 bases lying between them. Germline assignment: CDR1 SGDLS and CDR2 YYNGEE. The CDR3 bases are TGTGCCAGCAGCCAAGGGGACCCGACGACCGGGGAGCTGTTTTTT. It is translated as CASSQGDPTTGELFF.

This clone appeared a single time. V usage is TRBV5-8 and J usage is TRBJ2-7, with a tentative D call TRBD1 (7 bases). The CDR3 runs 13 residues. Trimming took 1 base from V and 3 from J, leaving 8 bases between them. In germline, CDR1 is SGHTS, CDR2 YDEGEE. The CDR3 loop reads CASSLQGGYEQYF. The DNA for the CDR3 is TGTGCCAGCAGCTTGCAGGGGGGCTACGAGCAGTACTTC.

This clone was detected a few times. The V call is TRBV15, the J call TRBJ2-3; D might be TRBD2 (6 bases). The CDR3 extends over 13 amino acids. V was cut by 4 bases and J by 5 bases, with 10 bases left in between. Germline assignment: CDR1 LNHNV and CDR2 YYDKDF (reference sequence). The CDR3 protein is CATSNLALDTQYF. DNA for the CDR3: TGTGCCACCAGCAATCTAGCGCTAGATACGCAGTATTTT. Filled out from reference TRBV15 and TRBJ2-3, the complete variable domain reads DAMVIQNPRYQVTQFGKPVTLSCSQTLNHNVMYWYQQKSSQAPKLLFHYYDKDFNNEADTPDNFQSRRPNTSFCFLDIRSPGLGDTAMYLCATSNLALDTQYFGPGTRLTVL.

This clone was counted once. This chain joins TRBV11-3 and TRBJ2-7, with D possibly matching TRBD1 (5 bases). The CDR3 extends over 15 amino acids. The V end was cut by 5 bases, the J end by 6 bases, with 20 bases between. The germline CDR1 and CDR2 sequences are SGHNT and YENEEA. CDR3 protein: CASSPRTPFFTEQYF. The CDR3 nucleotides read TGTGCCAGCAGCCCGCGGACACCCTTTTTTACCGAGCAGTACTTC.

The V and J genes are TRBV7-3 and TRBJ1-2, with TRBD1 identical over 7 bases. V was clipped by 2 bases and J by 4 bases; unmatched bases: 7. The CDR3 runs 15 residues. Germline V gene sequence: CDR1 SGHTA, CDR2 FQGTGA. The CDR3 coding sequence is TGTGCCAGCAGCTTATCTGGACAGGCGATCTATGGCTACACCTTC. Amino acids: CASSLSGQAIYGYTF.

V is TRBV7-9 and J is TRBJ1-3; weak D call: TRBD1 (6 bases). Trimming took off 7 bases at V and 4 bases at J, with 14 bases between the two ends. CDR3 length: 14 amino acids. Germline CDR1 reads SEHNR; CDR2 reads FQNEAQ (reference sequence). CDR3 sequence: CASTSGQAGNTIYF. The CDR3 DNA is TGTGCCAGCACCTCGGGACAAGCAGGAAACACCATATATTTT.

The CDR3 nucleotides read TGTGCCAGCTCACCAGGGACAGGGGGCATCGAGCAGTACTTC. It is translated as CASSPGTGGIEQYF. This sequence joins TRBV18 and TRBJ2-7; 12 nucleotides match TRBD1. V was clipped by 2 bases and J by 6 bases; unmatched bases: 2. This CDR3 contains 14 residues. Germline V gene data show CDR1 as KGHSH and CDR2 as LQKENI.

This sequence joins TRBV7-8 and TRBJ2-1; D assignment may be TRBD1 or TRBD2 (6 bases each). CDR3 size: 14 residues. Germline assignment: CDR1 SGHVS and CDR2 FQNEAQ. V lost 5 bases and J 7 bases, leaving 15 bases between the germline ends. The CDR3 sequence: CASSPRGRGNEQFF. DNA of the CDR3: TGTGCCAGCAGCCCCAGGGGCCGGGGGAATGAGCAGTTCTTC.

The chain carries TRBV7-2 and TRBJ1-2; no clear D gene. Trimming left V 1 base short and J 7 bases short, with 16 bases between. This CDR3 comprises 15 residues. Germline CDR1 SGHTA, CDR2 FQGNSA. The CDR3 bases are TGTGCCAGCAGCTTAGAGGGAGGAGTTCCACGTGGCTACACCTTC. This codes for CASSLEGGVPRGYTF. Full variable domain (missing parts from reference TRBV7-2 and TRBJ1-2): GAGVSQSPSNKVTEKGKDVELRCDPISGHTALYWYRQSLGQGLEFLIYFQGNSAPDKSGLPSDRFSAERTGGSVSTLTIQRTQQEDSAVYLCASSLEGGVPRGYTFGSGTRLTVV.

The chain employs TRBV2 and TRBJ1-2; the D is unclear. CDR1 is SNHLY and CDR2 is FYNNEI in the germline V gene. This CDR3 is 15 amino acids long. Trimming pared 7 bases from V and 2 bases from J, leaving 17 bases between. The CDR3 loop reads CASTPNPRGNYGYTF. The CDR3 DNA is TGTGCCAGCACCCCAAATCCTCGGGGAAACTATGGCTACACCTTC. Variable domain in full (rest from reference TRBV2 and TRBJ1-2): EPEVTQTPSHQVTQMGQEVILRCVPISNHLYFYWYRQILGQKVEFLVSFYNNEISEKSEIFDDQFSVERPDGSNFTLKIRSTKLEDSAMYFCASTPNPRGNYGYTFGSGTRLTVV.

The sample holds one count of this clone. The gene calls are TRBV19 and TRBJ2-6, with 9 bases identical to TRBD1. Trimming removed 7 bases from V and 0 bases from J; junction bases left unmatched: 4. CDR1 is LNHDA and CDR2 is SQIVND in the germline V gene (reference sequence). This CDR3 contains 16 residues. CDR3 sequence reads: CASTRGQGSGANVLTF. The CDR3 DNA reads TGTGCCAGTACCCGGGGACAGGGCTCTGGGGCCAACGTCCTGACTTTC. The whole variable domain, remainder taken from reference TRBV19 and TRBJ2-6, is DGGITQSPKYLFRKEGQNVTLSCEQNLNHDAMYWYRQDPGQGLRLIYYSQIVNDFQKGDIAEGYSVSREKKESFPLTVTSAQKNPTAFYLCASTRGQGSGANVLTFGAGSRLTVL.

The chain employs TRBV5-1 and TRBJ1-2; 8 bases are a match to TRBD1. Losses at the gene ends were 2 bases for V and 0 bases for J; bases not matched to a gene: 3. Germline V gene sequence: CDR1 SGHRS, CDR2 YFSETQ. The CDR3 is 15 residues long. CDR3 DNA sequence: TGCGCCAGCAGCTTACAGGGGGAAGCTAACTATGGCTACACCTTC. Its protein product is CASSLQGEANYGYTF.

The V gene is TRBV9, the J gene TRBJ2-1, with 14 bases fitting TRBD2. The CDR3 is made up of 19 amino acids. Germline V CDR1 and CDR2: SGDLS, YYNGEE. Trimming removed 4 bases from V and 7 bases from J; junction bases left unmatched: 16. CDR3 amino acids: CASSKPRGTSGSQVNEQFF. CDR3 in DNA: TGTGCCAGCAGCAAACCAAGGGGGACTAGCGGGAGTCAGGTTAATGAGCAGTTCTTC.

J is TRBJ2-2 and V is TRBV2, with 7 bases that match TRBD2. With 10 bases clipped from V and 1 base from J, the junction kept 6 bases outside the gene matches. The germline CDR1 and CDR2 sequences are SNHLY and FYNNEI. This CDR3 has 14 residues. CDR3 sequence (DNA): TGTGCCACCACGCAGCGGGAGAACACCGGGGAGCTGTTTTTT. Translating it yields CATTQRENTGELFF.